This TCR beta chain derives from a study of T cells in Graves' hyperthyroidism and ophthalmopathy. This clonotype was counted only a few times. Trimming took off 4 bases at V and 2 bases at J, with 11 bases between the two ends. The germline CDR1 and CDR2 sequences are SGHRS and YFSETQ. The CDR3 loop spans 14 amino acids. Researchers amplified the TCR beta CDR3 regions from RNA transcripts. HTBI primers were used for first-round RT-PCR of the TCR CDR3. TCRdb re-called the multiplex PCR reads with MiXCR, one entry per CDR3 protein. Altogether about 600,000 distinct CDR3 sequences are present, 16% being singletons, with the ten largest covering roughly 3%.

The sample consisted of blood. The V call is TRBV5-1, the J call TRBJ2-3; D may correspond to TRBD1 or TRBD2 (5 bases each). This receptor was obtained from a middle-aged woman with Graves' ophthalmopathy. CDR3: CASSARGDTDTQYF. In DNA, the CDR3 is TGCGCCAGCAGCGCAAGGGGAGACACAGATACGCAGTATTTT.